A single sample gave rise to the 28 T cell receptor beta chains below, sequenced in a study of T cell responses to AZD1222 COVID-19 vaccine. Libraries were prepared by immunoSEQ multiplex PCR; TCRdb keeps only in-frame clonotypes and omits some of them. The sample consists of roughly 190,000 clones, over 90% of them appearing once. The input for sequencing was peripheral blood, taken on day 0 of AZD1222 vaccination. Receptor source: an adult in good health.

V usage is TRBV27 and J usage is TRBJ1-5, with TRBD1 as a possible D gene (5 bases). The CDR3 is 18 amino acids. Germline CDR1 is MNHEY and CDR2 is SMNVEV (reference sequence). Between the trimmed V and J ends, which lost 6 bases and 2 bases, there was a span of 23 bases. CDR3 in DNA: TGTGCCAGCAGAAAACTTCCCGATGGGGGGAGCCGCAATCAGCCCCAGCATTTT. It encodes CASRKLPDGGSRNQPQHF.

CDR3 amino acids: CASSPRQAGYGYTF. CDR3 bases: TGTGCCAGCAGCCCTCGACAGGCCGGCTATGGCTACACCTTC. The chain employs TRBV5-4 and TRBJ1-2, with TRBD1 as a possible D gene (6 bases). With 4 bases removed from V and 4 bases from J, the gap between germline ends came to 14 bases. Germline V gives CDR1 SGHNT, CDR2 YYREEE (reference sequence). The CDR3 has 14 residues. Based on the CDR3 plus reference TRBV5-4 and TRBJ1-2, the full variable domain is ETGVTQSPTHLIKTRGQQVTLRCSSQSGHNTVSWYQQALGQGPQFIFQYYREEENGRGNFPPRFSGLQFPNYSSELNVNALELDDSALYLCASSPRQAGYGYTFGSGTRLTVV.

This chain links TRBV10-1 with TRBJ1-5; D is ambiguous. This CDR3 spans 12 amino acids. Germline lookup yields CDR1 WNHNN and CDR2 SYGVQD (reference sequence). Trimming took off 6 bases at V and 3 bases at J, with 6 bases between the two ends. In nucleotides, the CDR3 is TGCGCCAGCAGCGCCACCAATCAGCCCCAGCATTTT. Encoded protein: CASSATNQPQHF.

The chain combines TRBV4-1 with TRBJ1-4, with TRBD1 matching over 8 bases. V lost 3 bases and J lost 0; bases outside the gene matches: 3. Germline loops: CDR1 MGHRA, CDR2 YSYEKL. CDR3 length: 16 amino acids. In nucleotides, the CDR3 is TGCGCCAGCAGCCATGGACAGGGAGCAACTAATGAAAAACTGTTTTTT. Protein sequence: CASSHGQGATNEKLFF.

The gene calls are TRBV2 and TRBJ1-1, with D unresolved. Germline-derived CDR1 and CDR2 are SNHLY and FYNNEI. This CDR3 is built from 13 residues. The V and J ends lost 6 bases and 0 bases respectively, with 8 bases between them. CDR3 sequence (DNA): TGTGCCAGCAGAGAGCACATGAACACTGAAGCTTTCTTT. This gives the protein CASREHMNTEAFF.

The chain carries TRBV10-3 and TRBJ2-1; D remains unclear. V was pared by 1 base and J by 3 bases, with 16 bases between. The germline gives CDR1 ENHRY, CDR2 SYGVKD. The CDR3 contains 17 residues. The CDR3 bases are TGTGCCATCAGTGAGTATCATACTACCTCAGGCTACAATGAGCAGTTCTTC. Translated, it gives CAISEYHTTSGYNEQFF.

The chain joins TRBV14 to TRBJ2-7; D remains unclear. Trimming took 3 bases from V and 2 from J, leaving 2 bases between them. Germline CDR1 SGHDN, CDR2 FVKESK. The CDR3 runs 11 residues. The CDR3 reads CASSHTYEQYF. CDR3 DNA: TGTGCCAGCAGCCACACCTACGAGCAGTACTTC.

The rearrangement uses TRBV6-1 and TRBJ2-3, with 16 bases matching TRBD2. The CDR3 has 17 residues. Losses at the gene ends were 2 bases for V and 7 bases for J; bases not matched to a gene: 6. Germline assignment: CDR1 MNHNS and CDR2 SASEGT. The CDR3 DNA follows: TGTGCCAGCAGTGAATCGGGACTAGCGGGAGGGAAGCATACGCAGTATTTT. This codes for CASSESGLAGGKHTQYF.

The rearrangement joins TRBV30 to TRBJ1-5; D is perhaps TRBD1 (6 bases). Per the germline V gene, CDR1 is GTSNPN and CDR2 is SVGIG (reference sequence). CDR3 length: 14 residues. V lost 8 bases and J lost 6, with 20 bases in between. The CDR3, as DNA: TGTGCCCCTAACGGGGGGGGGCAAGCTCAGCCCCAGCATTTT. It codes for CAPNGGGQAQPQHF.

V is TRBV10-1 and J is TRBJ1-2; D is ambiguous. Trimming removed 6 bases at V and 1 base at J, with 9 bases between. The CDR3 loop spans 13 amino acids. In germline, CDR1 is WNHNN, CDR2 SYGVQD (reference sequence). CDR3 nucleotides: TGCGCCAGCAGCCGGGATCTTAACTATGGCTACACCTTC. It codes for CASSRDLNYGYTF.

The V gene is TRBV10-1, the J gene TRBJ2-1; no clear D. Trimming shortened V by 7 bases and J by 7 bases, and 11 bases separated the two germline ends. Germline lookup yields CDR1 WNHNN and CDR2 SYGVQD (reference sequence). This CDR3 spans 12 amino acids. The CDR3 here is CASTPGGNEQFF. CDR3 in DNA: TGCGCCAGCACTCCGGGTGGAAATGAGCAGTTCTTC.

V gene TRBV2 combines with J gene TRBJ1-2; D unresolved. CDR3 length: 14 residues. Germline lookup yields CDR1 SNHLY and CDR2 FYNNEI. V lost 2 bases and J 7 bases, leaving 14 bases between the germline ends. The CDR3 sequence is CASSEFVSVGGYTF. DNA of the CDR3: TGTGCCAGCAGTGAATTCGTCAGTGTGGGTGGCTACACCTTC.

Only one count was recorded for this clone. This chain connects TRBV7-8 to TRBJ2-3; 7 positions agree with TRBD2. Germline V gene data show CDR1 as SGHVS and CDR2 as FQNEAQ. CDR3 length: 11 residues. With 8 bases clipped from V and 4 bases from J, the junction kept 0 bases outside the gene matches. In nucleotides, the CDR3 is TGTGCCAGCGCGGGGGCAGATACGCAGTATTTT. Its translation is CASAGADTQYF.

The rearrangement links TRBV19 to TRBJ1-3; no clear D gene. The germline CDR1 and CDR2 sequences are LNHDA and SQIVND (reference sequence). V lost 5 bases and J lost 4, with 12 bases in between. This CDR3 region has 14 residues. As DNA, the CDR3 is TGTGCCAGTAGTCCTTACCTTGACGGAAACACCATATATTTT. It is translated as CASSPYLDGNTIYF.

The chain links TRBV3-1 (or the pseudogene TRBV3-2) to TRBJ2-1; D gene unclear. Germline V gives CDR1 LGHDT, CDR2 YNNKEL (reference sequence). V lost 6 bases and J 7 bases, leaving 19 bases between the germline ends. The CDR3 contains 15 residues. The CDR3 loop reads CASSHIGTPWNEQFF. The CDR3 DNA reads TGTGCCAGCAGTCACATAGGAACCCCGTGGAATGAGCAGTTCTTC.

The rearrangement links TRBV7-2 to TRBJ2-7, with unresolved D. CDR3 size: 14 residues. Trimming removed 2 bases from V and 0 bases from J, with 8 bases in between. Germline CDR1 is SGHTA and CDR2 is FQGNSA. CDR3 nucleotides: TGTGCCAGCAGCTTAAGTCCCCCCTCCTACGAGCAGTACTTC. Translation gives CASSLSPPSYEQYF.

This chain uses TRBV7-2 with TRBJ2-7; 10 bases map to TRBD2. CDR1 is SGHTA, CDR2 FQGNSA, per germline. This CDR3 has 15 amino acids. Unmatched junction bases numbered 6, after V lost 5 bases and J lost 2 bases. The CDR3 loop reads CASSRLAGATYEQYF. CDR3 nucleotides: TGTGCCAGCAGCCGGCTAGCGGGGGCCACCTACGAGCAGTACTTC.

The gene calls are TRBV7-8 and TRBJ2-1; D may be TRBD2 (5 bases). This CDR3 is built from 15 residues. The germline V gene encodes CDR1 SGHVS and CDR2 FQNEAQ. Trimming removed 5 bases from V and 7 bases from J, with 18 bases in between. The CDR3 DNA reads as TGTGCCAGCAGCCGACGGAGGTCTCGGGTTAATGAGCAGTTCTTC. Its protein product is CASSRRRSRVNEQFF.

CDR3 sequence (DNA): TGTGCCAGCAGCTCGAGAATGAGGAACACCGGGGAGCTGTTTTTT. This sequence encodes CASSSRMRNTGELFF. The chain recombines TRBV7-2 with TRBJ2-2; D remains ambiguous. Deletions cut 4 bases from V and 1 base from J, with 10 bases between. The CDR3 consists of 15 residues. CDR1 and CDR2 (germline): SGHTA, FQGNSA.

The chain joins TRBV5-8 to TRBJ2-5, with D possibly being TRBD1 or TRBD2 (6 bases each). Germline V gene sequence: CDR1 SGHTS, CDR2 YDEGEE. There are 14 residues in the CDR3. Trimming shortened V by 1 base and J by 5 bases, and 12 bases separated the two germline ends. The CDR3 loop reads CASSLYQGRETQYF. The CDR3 DNA follows: TGTGCCAGCAGCTTGTACCAGGGGAGGGAGACCCAGTACTTC.

This chain connects TRBV18 to TRBJ1-5; 10 bases are a match to TRBD1. The CDR3 runs to 15 residues. With V trimmed by 6 bases and J by 5 bases, 7 bases remained unmatched. Germline V CDR1 and CDR2: KGHSH, LQKENI. DNA for the CDR3: TGTGCCAGCTCGTCGCAGGACAGGGGGTATCAGCCCCAGCATTTT. Translation: CASSSQDRGYQPQHF.

This rearrangement joins TRBV6-6 to TRBJ1-1; D unresolved. V lost 2 bases, J lost 1 base, and 11 bases lay in between. From germline, CDR1 is MNHNY and CDR2 SVGAGI (reference sequence). This CDR3 is 15 amino acids long. The DNA of the CDR3 is TGTGCCAGCAGTTACAGACACTCTGGGAACACTGAAGCTTTCTTT. Protein: CASSYRHSGNTEAFF.

This rearrangement joins TRBV7-9 to TRBJ1-1; unclear D gene. Trimming removed 0 bases from V and 10 bases from J, with 12 bases in between. CDR1 and CDR2 (germline): SEHNR, FQNEAQ (reference sequence). The CDR3 consists of 13 residues. The CDR3 here is CASSLASVGGAFF. Written as DNA, the CDR3 is TGTGCCAGCAGCTTAGCGTCGGTCGGAGGAGCTTTCTTT.

The rearrangement links TRBV18 to TRBJ2-2; D unclear. Per germline, CDR1 KGHSH and CDR2 LQKENI. The CDR3 covers 14 residues. Trimming left V 3 bases short and J 5 bases short, with 10 bases between. The CDR3 loop reads CASSPLYITGELFF. The CDR3 DNA sequence: TGTGCCAGCTCACCGTTATATATTACCGGGGAGCTGTTTTTT.

The V and J genes are TRBV28 and TRBJ1-4, with a weak D call TRBD1 (5 bases). The CDR3 length is 12 residues. Germline assignment: CDR1 MDHEN and CDR2 SYDVKM. V was trimmed by 10 bases and J by 9 bases, leaving 15 bases between them. CDR3 nucleotide sequence: TGTGCCACCCGCGTGGGGGACCAAAAACTGTTTTTT. This translates into CATRVGDQKLFF.

This rearrangement joins TRBV28 to TRBJ1-3; no clear D gene. Trimming took off 1 base at V and 0 bases at J, with 7 bases between the two ends. Germline loops: CDR1 MDHEN, CDR2 SYDVKM. This CDR3 comprises 15 residues. Written as DNA, the CDR3 is TGTGCCAGCAGTTTATCCCCAATCTCTGGAAACACCATATATTTT. Translating it yields CASSLSPISGNTIYF.

V is TRBV2 and J is TRBJ1-5; 7 bases align to TRBD1. The germline gives CDR1 SNHLY, CDR2 FYNNEI. V shed 6 bases and J 5 bases; nucleotides not matched to a gene: 4. The CDR3 length is 13 residues. In DNA form, the CDR3 reads TGTGCCAGCAGATTCGGACAGGATCAGCCCCAGCATTTT. Amino acids: CASRFGQDQPQHF.

The CDR3 spells CASSQRDSINSPLHF. CDR3 sequence (DNA): TGTGCCAGCAGCCAACGGGACAGCATCAATTCACCCCTCCACTTT. The V and J genes are TRBV4-2 and TRBJ1-6, with 7 positions matching TRBD1. Germline V lookup: CDR1 LGHNA, CDR2 YNFKEQ. The CDR3 length is 15 residues. Trimming removed 2 bases from V and 7 bases from J; junction bases left unmatched: 5.